These 9 T cell receptor beta chains share one sample of origin, sequenced in a study of Ad26.COV2.S vaccination and SARS-CoV-2 variants. The treatment: 15 to 20 received Ad26.COV2.S at low or high dose, single or two shots; 5 received placebo; per-sample allocation not given. Sampling took place 63 days after the first vaccine or placebo injection. Produced via immunoSEQ multiplex PCR; TCRdb's table is partial and in-frame only. The sample shows about 500,000 clones, roughly nine tenths of them seen only once. The sample was peripheral blood, taken in a trial of Ad26.COV2.S vaccine versus placebo. The receptors stem from a person between 18 and 59 years old who received the Ad26.COV2.S COVID-19 vaccine or a placebo.

The chain carries TRBV6-5 and TRBJ2-2; TRBD1 aligns across 9 bases. Germline CDR1 reads MNHEY; CDR2 reads SVGAGI. V lost 5 bases to trimming and J lost 7 bases; unmatched junction nucleotides: 8. The CDR3 contains 15 residues. The CDR3 DNA is TGTGCCAGCAGTAAGGGACAGGGACGTAACGGGGAGCTGTTTTTT. Its protein product is CASSKGQGRNGELFF.

This sequence joins TRBV6-5 and TRBJ1-4; the match to TRBD1 covers 7 bases. From germline, CDR1 is MNHEY and CDR2 SVGAGI. J was trimmed by 4 bases and V by 6 bases; bases with no gene match: 5. This CDR3 has 14 residues. The CDR3 region has the DNA TGTGCCAGCAGCGTGACAGGGTTTAATGAAAAACTGTTTTTT. It encodes CASSVTGFNEKLFF.

The J gene is TRBJ1-2, the V gene TRBV30; no clear D. The V and J ends lost 6 bases and 1 base respectively, with 12 bases between them. CDR1 GTSNPN and CDR2 SVGIG come from the germline V gene (reference sequence). The CDR3 has 13 residues. The CDR3, as DNA: TGTGCCTGTTCCAGGACCTATAACTATGGCTACACCTTC. It encodes CACSRTYNYGYTF. The whole variable domain, remainder taken from reference TRBV30 and TRBJ1-2, is SQTIHQWPATLVQPVGSPLSLECTVEGTSNPNLYWYRQAAGRGLQLLFYSVGIGQISSEVPQNLSASRPQDRQFILSSKKLLLSDSGFYLCACSRTYNYGYTFGSGTRLTVV.

The J gene is TRBJ1-2, the V gene TRBV6-5; weak D call: TRBD1 (6 bases). The CDR3 contains 15 residues. Trimming removed 0 bases at V and 5 bases at J, with 13 bases between. Germline V gene data show CDR1 as MNHEY and CDR2 as SVGAGI. The CDR3 sequence: CASSYSGGRGYGYTF. CDR3 DNA: TGTGCCAGCAGTTACTCGGGGGGGCGAGGGTATGGCTACACCTTC.

This clone appeared once. V and J are TRBV10-3 and TRBJ2-1; D not certain. Trimming left V 0 bases short and J 1 base short, with 7 bases between. The V gene's germline CDR1 is ENHRY and CDR2 SYGVKD. The CDR3 is 15 amino acids. The CDR3: CAISESAKSYNEQFF. The CDR3 region has the DNA TGTGCCATCAGTGAGTCGGCGAAATCCTACAATGAGCAGTTCTTC.

This chain links TRBV19 with TRBJ2-7; perhaps D is TRBD1 or TRBD2 (5 bases each). The V and J ends lost 3 bases and 5 bases respectively, with 14 bases between them. Germline CDR1 LNHDA, CDR2 SQIVND (reference sequence). This CDR3 spans 14 amino acids. CDR3 nucleotide sequence: TGTGCCAGTAGTATTTGGGACGGGAACCACGAGCAGTACTTC. Amino acids: CASSIWDGNHEQYF.

The chain couples TRBV19 to TRBJ2-4; D remains unclear. The CDR3 spans 16 residues. Trimming cost V 5 bases and J 0 bases, with 14 bases left between them. The germline CDR1 and CDR2 sequences are LNHDA and SQIVND (reference sequence). CDR3 in amino acids: CASSVQRAQAKNIQYF. CDR3 DNA sequence: TGTGCCAGTAGTGTCCAAAGAGCGCAAGCCAAAAACATTCAGTACTTC.

V gene TRBV3-1 (or the pseudogene TRBV3-2) combines with J gene TRBJ2-2; 9 bases fit TRBD2. The CDR3 contains 15 residues. CDR1 and CDR2 from the germline V gene are LGHDT and YNNKEL (reference sequence). Losses at the gene ends were 6 bases for V and 3 bases for J; bases not matched to a gene: 5. CDR3 loop: CASRRREGYTGELFF. In nucleotides, the CDR3 is TGTGCCAGCAGAAGGCGGGAGGGCTACACCGGGGAGCTGTTTTTT.

The genes are TRBV18 and TRBJ2-7; D is perhaps TRBD2 (6 bases). V lost 3 bases and J lost 0, with 12 bases in between. The CDR3 is made up of 15 amino acids. Germline V gene lookup returns CDR1 KGHSH and CDR2 LQKENI. CDR3 sequence reads: CASSPGGTVSYEQYF. In DNA, the CDR3 is TGTGCCAGCTCACCGGGGGGAACGGTCTCCTACGAGCAGTACTTC.